The 10 T cell receptor beta chains presented below share a single source sample, sequenced in a study of T cell changes during pregnancy in multiple sclerosis. Repertoires were generated with immunoSEQ multiplex PCR, while TCRdb's copy carries only in-frame clones and drops some. This table holds approximately 49,000 clones, 85% to 95% found once. The sample here was CD4+ T cells from peripheral blood mononuclear cells, taken in the second trimester of pregnancy. The source of these receptors is a female donor in good health, enrolled as a control in a pregnancy study.

The chain recombines TRBV15 with TRBJ2-7, with a possible D match to TRBD2 (5 bases). The V and J ends lost 5 bases and 9 bases respectively, with 14 bases between them. This CDR3 contains 12 residues. Germline-derived CDR1 and CDR2 are LNHNV and YYDKDF (reference sequence). The CDR3 DNA reads as TGTGCCACCAGCCTCCGGGATTCCGGGCAGTACTTC. Amino acid sequence: CATSLRDSGQYF.

CDR3 DNA sequence: TGTGCCAGCAGCAAAAAACCTAGCGGGCTACCCGAGCAGTACTTC. Protein sequence: CASSKKPSGLPEQYF. J is TRBJ2-7 and V is TRBV7-2; 8 bases map to TRBD2. Germline V CDR1 and CDR2: SGHTA, FQGNSA. The CDR3 is 15 residues long. The junction had 12 bases not matched to a gene; V was cut back by 5 bases and J by 6 bases.

This chain uses TRBV28 with TRBJ1-1; 7 bases line up with TRBD1. CDR3 length: 14 residues. The germline V gene encodes CDR1 MDHEN and CDR2 SYDVKM. V was pared by 2 bases and J by 0 bases, with 0 bases of the junction left unmatched. CDR3 DNA: TGTGCCAGCAGTTTACAGGGGGTGAACACTGAAGCTTTCTTT. It translates to CASSLQGVNTEAFF.

This clone was seen just once. The gene calls are TRBV6-5 and TRBJ2-7, with 7 bases fitting TRBD1. The CDR3 loop spans 16 amino acids. V was clipped by 2 bases and J by 3 bases; unmatched bases: 10. Germline V gene data show CDR1 as MNHEY and CDR2 as SVGAGI. CDR3 residues: CASSYAHEGAFYEQYF. CDR3 DNA: TGTGCCAGCAGTTACGCACATGAGGGGGCTTTCTACGAGCAGTACTTC.

This chain joins TRBV6-1 and TRBJ2-1; D perhaps matches TRBD2 (5 bases). CDR3 length: 15 residues. Trimming cost V 7 bases and J 0 bases, with 13 bases left between them. Germline CDR1 is MNHNS and CDR2 is SASEGT. The CDR3 loop reads CASTERESSYNEQFF. For the CDR3, the DNA is TGTGCCAGCACGGAAAGGGAGAGCTCCTACAATGAGCAGTTCTTC.

The chain employs TRBV28 and TRBJ1-2; maybe TRBD1 (6 bases). Trimming left V 4 bases short and J 2 bases short, with 17 bases between. This CDR3 has 16 amino acids. CDR1 and CDR2 from the germline V gene are MDHEN and SYDVKM. The DNA for the CDR3 is TGTGCCAGCAGTTATATGGGGGGGGCGCGGAACTATGGCTACACCTTC. Translation: CASSYMGGARNYGYTF.

This chain joins TRBV5-6 and TRBJ2-3, with D maybe TRBD2 (6 bases). From germline, CDR1 is SGHDT and CDR2 YYEEEE. The CDR3 has 13 residues. The germline V and J ends were trimmed by 8 bases and 1 base, with 11 bases remaining between them. The CDR3 spells CASVPSGTDTQYF. CDR3 DNA: TGTGCCAGTGTCCCTAGCGGCACAGATACGCAGTATTTT.

The chain is built from TRBV5-5 and TRBJ2-7, with a weak D call TRBD2 (5 bases). V was trimmed by 2 bases and J by 5 bases, leaving 14 bases between them. Germline values: CDR1 SGHKS, CDR2 YYEKEE (reference sequence). CDR3 length equals 14 residues. The CDR3 sequence is CASSLLETSHEQYF. The CDR3 nucleotides are TGTGCCAGCAGCTTACTAGAGACCTCTCACGAGCAGTACTTC.

J is TRBJ2-1 and V is TRBV18; 10 nucleotides line up with TRBD1. The V gene's germline CDR1 is KGHSH and CDR2 LQKENI. The CDR3 contains 16 residues. J was trimmed by 6 bases and V by 1 base; bases with no gene match: 6. The CDR3 here is CASSPRGTGVTNEQFF. CDR3 nucleotide sequence: TGTGCCAGCTCACCACGAGGGACAGGGGTTACCAATGAGCAGTTCTTC. The entire variable domain, with the rest obtained from reference TRBV18 and TRBJ2-1, is as follows: NAGVMQNPRHLVRRRGQEARLRCSPMKGHSHVYWYRQLPEEGLKFMVYLQKENIIDESGMPKERFSAEFPKEGPSILRIQQVVRGDSAAYFCASSPRGTGVTNEQFFGPGTRLTVL.

The gene calls are TRBV29-1 and TRBJ2-7, with TRBD2 identical over 16 bases. The V segment lost 5 bases and the J segment 1 base; nucleotides outside the gene matches: 2. This CDR3 contains 15 residues. Per germline, CDR1 SQVTM and CDR2 ANQGSEA. The DNA for the CDR3 is TGCAGCGTTCCGGGACTAGCGGGGGGGTCCTACGAGCAGTACTTC. This codes for CSVPGLAGGSYEQYF.